This T cell receptor beta chain was captured by sequencing in a study of shared clonotypes between healthy human individuals. Study summary: Per donor, CD8 memory used one plate, CD8 naive used two, CD4 memory used three and CD4 naive used three.

Sequencing was performed with immunoSEQ multiplex PCR; in TCRdb, only in-frame clones are kept and a portion is missing. The data show roughly 2 million clones, approximately 96% seen once. This clone was detected once. Its specificity is unknown. Negatively enriched CD4+ T cells were divided by CD45RA into naive and memory. Notes on the study in general: Compared with clonotypes that all four donors shared, non-shared clonotypes had lower generation probabilities. In a handful of donors, about 5% of naive CD4 clonotypes appeared in common.

Material: naive CD4+ T cells sorted from blood. Subset in this sample: CD45RA+ positively selected. The sequence came from a man aged 18 to 30 in good health.

The CDR3 loop is CASSEAYTLWGSNQPQHF. In DNA form, the CDR3 reads TGTGCCAGCAGTGAAGCCTACACCTTGTGGGGAAGCAATCAGCCCCAGCATTTT. V gene TRBV2 combines with J gene TRBJ1-5; D not resolved. The CDR3 spans 18 residues. Germline lookup yields CDR1 SNHLY and CDR2 FYNNEI. V lost 0 bases, J lost 1 base, and 16 bases lay in between. The whole variable domain, filled in from reference TRBV2 and TRBJ1-5, reads EPEVTQTPSHQVTQMGQEVILRCVPISNHLYFYWYRQILGQKVEFLVSFYNNEISEKSEIFDDQFSVERPDGSNFTLKIRSTKLEDSAMYFCASSEAYTLWGSNQPQHFGDGTRLSIL.